A single sample gave rise to the 22 T cell receptor beta chains below, sequenced in a study of T cell changes during pregnancy in multiple sclerosis. The protocol was immunoSEQ multiplex PCR, while the TCRdb copy is restricted to in-frame clones and leaves out a portion. Of about 93,000 clones listed, approximately 92% are singletons. This material consisted of peripheral blood, taken after pregnancy. These receptors originate from a female donor with multiple sclerosis, enrolled in a pregnancy study.

V gene TRBV13 combines with J gene TRBJ1-4; TRBD1 matches at 10 bases. Germline CDR1 PRHDT, CDR2 FYEKMQ (reference sequence). The CDR3 spans 15 residues. V shed 6 bases, J shed 8 bases, and the junction held 9 bases outside the gene matches. CDR3 amino acids: CASRNLGQGSEKLFF. In nucleotides, the CDR3 is TGTGCCAGCAGAAACTTGGGACAGGGGTCCGAAAAACTGTTTTTT.

The chain links TRBV7-2 to TRBJ2-7, with no clear D. Per the germline V gene, CDR1 is SGHTA and CDR2 is FQGNSA. The V end was cut by 0 bases, the J end by 4 bases, with 13 bases between. The CDR3 covers 15 residues. The CDR3 DNA is TGTGCCAGCAGCTTAGCCTCGGGTCCCATTTACGAGCAGTACTTC. Its protein product is CASSLASGPIYEQYF. Filled out from reference TRBV7-2 and TRBJ2-7, the complete variable domain reads GAGVSQSPSNKVTEKGKDVELRCDPISGHTALYWYRQSLGQGLEFLIYFQGNSAPDKSGLPSDRFSAERTGGSVSTLTIQRTQQEDSAVYLCASSLASGPIYEQYFGPGTRLTVT.

This clone was seen a single time. V and J are TRBV5-1 and TRBJ1-2; possibly TRBD1 for D (5 bases). Deletions cut 0 bases from V and 7 bases from J, with 13 bases between. The CDR3 extends over 14 amino acids. CDR1 and CDR2 (germline): SGHRS, YFSETQ. The CDR3 reads CASSLGPSRAGYTF. In DNA form, the CDR3 reads TGCGCCAGCAGCTTGGGACCCTCCAGGGCTGGCTACACCTTC.

V usage is TRBV29-1 and J usage is TRBJ2-3; D might be TRBD2 (6 bases). This CDR3 is built from 14 residues. Trimming left V 5 bases short and J 0 bases short, with 12 bases between. In germline, CDR1 is SQVTM, CDR2 ANQGSEA. CDR3 DNA sequence: TGCAGCGTTCGGCGGGGAACTAGCACAGATACGCAGTATTTT. Its protein product is CSVRRGTSTDTQYF.

The CDR3 loop reads CASSIQGIETQYF. In DNA, the CDR3 is TGTGCCAGTAGTATACAGGGGATTGAGACCCAGTACTTC. The chain employs TRBV19 and TRBJ2-5; D might be TRBD1 (6 bases). Germline V CDR1 and CDR2: LNHDA, SQIVND (reference sequence). The V end was cut by 2 bases, the J end by 5 bases, with 9 bases between. The CDR3 runs to 13 residues. Looking up the rest from reference TRBV19 and TRBJ2-5 gives the full variable domain: DGGITQSPKYLFRKEGQNVTLSCEQNLNHDAMYWYRQDPGQGLRLIYYSQIVNDFQKGDIAEGYSVSREKKESFPLTVTSAQKNPTAFYLCASSIQGIETQYFGPGTRLLVL.

The CDR3, as DNA: TGTGCCAGCTCACCATTTAACAGGGTAGACACTGAAGCTTTCTTT. Its translation is CASSPFNRVDTEAFF. The V and J genes are TRBV18 and TRBJ1-1; tentatively, D is TRBD1 (6 bases). Germline V CDR1 and CDR2: KGHSH, LQKENI. The CDR3 totals 15 residues. Trimming shortened V by 2 bases and J by 3 bases, and 13 bases separated the two germline ends.

This clone was counted once. The J gene is TRBJ1-2, the V gene TRBV5-6, with TRBD1 matching over 10 bases. Germline-derived CDR1 and CDR2 are SGHDT and YYEEEE. With 5 bases clipped from V and 4 bases from J, the junction kept 5 bases outside the gene matches. The CDR3 is made up of 14 amino acids. In DNA form, the CDR3 reads TGTGCCAGCAGTCGACAGGGGGCCATCTATGGCTACACCTTC. This codes for CASSRQGAIYGYTF.

The CDR3 loop reads CASSLGHTVDGDTIYF. CDR3 coding DNA: TGTGCCAGCAGCTTAGGACATACAGTTGATGGTGACACCATATATTTT. The gene calls are TRBV11-2 and TRBJ1-3, with D hard to call. This CDR3 region has 16 residues. V lost 1 base and J lost 8, with 18 bases in between. CDR1 and CDR2 from the germline V gene are SGHAT and FQNNGV.

The rearrangement uses TRBV7-2 and TRBJ2-3; TRBD2 agrees at 12 bases. CDR3 size: 17 residues. With 0 bases clipped from V and 7 bases from J, the junction kept 8 bases outside the gene matches. Germline V CDR1 and CDR2: SGHTA, FQGNSA. CDR3 nucleotide sequence: TGTGCCAGCAGCTTAGCAAACCTAGCGGGGGGGTCGTATACGCAGTATTTT. It specifies CASSLANLAGGSYTQYF.

The rearrangement links TRBV13 to TRBJ1-5; no firm D call. The germline V gene has CDR1 PRHDT and CDR2 FYEKMQ (reference sequence). CDR3 length equals 16 residues. V shed 5 bases and J shed 4 bases, with 18 bases lying between them. CDR3 amino acids: CASSLTGKPVNQPQHF. CDR3 nucleotide sequence: TGTGCCAGCAGCCTAACGGGTAAACCGGTAAATCAGCCCCAGCATTTT.

The chain links TRBV5-1 to TRBJ1-5; no reliable D call. Germline V gives CDR1 SGHRS, CDR2 YFSETQ. The CDR3 extends over 13 amino acids. V gave up 5 bases and J gave up 4 bases, with 10 bases separating them. The CDR3 nucleotides are TGCGCCAGCAGTCCAGACGGGAATCAGCCCCAGCATTTT. Encoded protein: CASSPDGNQPQHF.

This clone has just one count. The chain employs TRBV6-1 and TRBJ2-1, with 9 bases identical to TRBD1. Germline-derived CDR1 and CDR2 are MNHNS and SASEGT. The CDR3 contains 14 residues. J gave up 5 bases and V 6 bases, and 5 bases lay outside the gene matches. CDR3: CASRYGTGNNEQFF. CDR3 DNA sequence: TGTGCCAGCAGGTACGGGACAGGGAACAATGAGCAGTTCTTC.

This sequence joins TRBV7-2 and TRBJ2-5; 7 bases align to TRBD2. With V trimmed by 0 bases and J by 2 bases, 6 bases remained unmatched. Germline CDR1 reads SGHTA; CDR2 reads FQGNSA. The CDR3 covers 16 residues. This chain's CDR3 is CASSLAQRGSQETQYF. CDR3 DNA: TGTGCCAGCAGCTTAGCCCAGCGGGGCAGTCAAGAGACCCAGTACTTC.

The V call is TRBV28, the J call TRBJ1-2; D is perhaps TRBD1 (5 bases). This CDR3 has 15 residues. Per germline, CDR1 MDHEN and CDR2 SYDVKM. The V end lost 2 bases, the J end lost 5 bases, and 15 bases lay between the germline ends. CDR3 region: CASSLSGGRGYGYTF. The CDR3 coding sequence is TGTGCCAGCAGTTTAAGCGGGGGAAGAGGATATGGCTACACCTTC.

This sequence joins TRBV7-8 and TRBJ1-5, with D perhaps TRBD1 (6 bases). V lost 1 base and J lost 3, with 16 bases in between. The germline CDR1 and CDR2 sequences are SGHVS and FQNEAQ. The CDR3 runs to 17 residues. DNA for the CDR3: TGTGCCAGCAGCTTAGGCTTGACAGGAAAGACCAATCAGCCCCAGCATTTT. Translating gives CASSLGLTGKTNQPQHF.

The rearrangement links TRBV7-8 to TRBJ2-7; D is undetermined. Trimming pared 3 bases from V and 1 base from J, leaving 10 bases between. There are 14 residues in the CDR3. Looked up from germline, CDR1 is SGHVS and CDR2 is FQNEAQ. DNA of the CDR3: TGTGCCAGCAGCTTCGGCAGGCTATCCTACGAGCAGTACTTC. Amino acids: CASSFGRLSYEQYF.

This chain uses TRBV11-3 with TRBJ2-1; 13 nucleotides match TRBD2. Germline CDR1 is SGHNT and CDR2 is YENEEA. The CDR3 runs to 16 residues. V gave up 1 base and J gave up 8 bases; unmatched junction bases: 5. The CDR3 DNA reads as TGTGCCAGCAGCTTAGGGGGACTAGCGGGAATGGATGAGCAGTTCTTC. This gives the protein CASSLGGLAGMDEQFF.

V gene TRBV6-1 combines with J gene TRBJ2-5; perhaps TRBD2 as D (7 bases). The CDR3 contains 15 residues. CDR1 and CDR2 from the germline V gene are MNHNS and SASEGT. Trimming cost V 2 bases and J 2 bases, with 12 bases left between them. CDR3 in DNA: TGTGCCAGCAGTGAACGGCGGGGGCGACAAGAGACCCAGTACTTC. Translation gives CASSERRGRQETQYF.

The V call is TRBV9, the J call TRBJ1-3; D is perhaps TRBD1 (5 bases). The germline V gene encodes CDR1 SGDLS and CDR2 YYNGEE. The CDR3 runs 16 residues. The germline V and J ends were trimmed by 4 bases and 4 bases, with 18 bases remaining between them. Here the CDR3 reads CASSTPSGSGGNTIYF. CDR3 DNA sequence: TGTGCCAGCAGCACGCCTTCAGGGTCCGGGGGAAACACCATATATTTT.

The CDR3 coding sequence is TGTGCCAGCAGCGGGACTAGCGGGGGGACTAAGTACTTC. Amino acids: CASSGTSGGTKYF. The chain uses TRBV7-2 and TRBJ2-7; TRBD2 agrees at 15 bases. This CDR3 contains 13 residues. CDR1 SGHTA and CDR2 FQGNSA come from the germline V gene. After removal of 5 bases from V and 11 bases from J, the junction contained 4 bases not matched to a gene.

J is TRBJ2-7 and V is TRBV19; 12 bases are shared with TRBD2. Unmatched junction bases numbered 16, after V lost 8 bases and J lost 2 bases. Germline lookup yields CDR1 LNHDA and CDR2 SQIVND (reference sequence). CDR3 length: 18 residues. The CDR3 sequence: CASSIRDPWTSGTYEQYF. The DNA for the CDR3 is TGTGCCAGTTCGATCCGGGACCCCTGGACTAGCGGGACCTACGAGCAGTACTTC.

Here the CDR3 DNA reads TGTGCCAGCAGCGTCGAGACAGGGGCTGGTCAGCCCCAGCATTTT. Amino acid sequence: CASSVETGAGQPQHF. The chain has TRBV7-2 and TRBJ1-5; TRBD1 agrees at 8 bases. The CDR3 sequence is 15 residues long. The V gene's germline CDR1 is SGHTA and CDR2 FQGNSA. V lost 5 bases and J lost 6; bases outside the gene matches: 9.